The 31 T cell receptor beta chains below were found in one sample sequenced in a study of T cells after yellow fever vaccination. TCRdb reanalysed the 5' RACE reads using MiXCR and keeps one entry per CDR3 protein. The data show approximately 31,000 distinct CDR3 sequences, about 10% seen once. Sequencing was performed on PBMCs, either bulk or a sorted T-cell subset (CD4+, CD8+, memory, or dextramer-sorted; not recorded which), taken approximately 16 days after the first yellow fever vaccination. The source is a man aged 18 to 35 who received the YFV17D yellow fever vaccine.

This clonotype occurred a few times. The V call is TRBV19, the J call TRBJ1-1; possible D gene TRBD1, 5 bases. Per the germline V gene, CDR1 is LNHDA and CDR2 is SQIVND (reference sequence). V lost 3 bases to trimming and J lost 1 base, with 12 bases between them. There are 15 residues in the CDR3. CDR3 sequence reads: CASSIWGGSNTEAFF. The DNA for the CDR3 is TGTGCCAGTAGTATTTGGGGGGGTTCGAACACTGAAGCTTTCTTT.

Note on this clonotype: It may be a read error: a sequence one base away is much more abundant. The V and J genes are TRBV7-6 and TRBJ1-1; 8 positions match TRBD1. Germline CDR1 reads SGHVS; CDR2 reads FNYEAQ. The CDR3 consists of 19 residues. J lost 0 bases, V lost 2 bases, and 14 bases had no gene match. The CDR3 sequence is CASSLWPLGTGTMNTEAFF. CDR3 sequence (DNA): TGTGCCAGCAGCTTATGGCCCTTGGGGACAGGAACTATGAACACTGAAGCTTTCTTT.

This clonotype has a count of ten or more. The chain has TRBV5-1 and TRBJ1-4; no reliable D call. The germline V and J ends were trimmed by 0 bases and 8 bases, with 14 bases remaining between them. CDR1 and CDR2 from the germline V gene are SGHRS and YFSETQ. The CDR3 runs 15 residues. CDR3 bases: TGCGCCAGCAGCTTGGATGGAGGGTGGAACGAAAAACTGTTTTTT. Its translation is CASSLDGGWNEKLFF.

About this clonotype itself: A much bigger clone sits one base away, suggesting this may be a read error. This chain uses TRBV5-1 with TRBJ1-2; D possibly corresponds to TRBD1 (5 bases). The germline V gene has CDR1 SGHRS and CDR2 YFSETQ. CDR3 length: 15 amino acids. V lost 4 bases, J lost 2 bases, and 15 bases lay in between. CDR3 amino acids: CASSRDMGQNYGYTF. The CDR3 DNA reads as TGCGCCAGCAGCAGAGACATGGGGCAGAACTATGGCTACACCTTC. Full variable domain (outside the CDR3, taken from reference TRBV5-1 and TRBJ1-2): KAGVTQTPRYLIKTRGQQVTLSCSPISGHRSVSWYQQTPGQGLQFLFEYFSETQRNKGNFPGRFSGRQFSNSRSEMNVSTLELGDSALYLCASSRDMGQNYGYTFGSGTRLTVV.

With regard to this clonotype: Since a much larger clone is just one base distant, this may be a read error. V and J are TRBV20-1 and TRBJ2-5, with D perhaps TRBD2 (7 bases). With 2 bases removed from V and 5 bases from J, the gap between germline ends came to 12 bases. CDR1 and CDR2 (germline): DFQATT, SNEGSKA (reference sequence). The CDR3 is 13 amino acids. CDR3 nucleotides: TGCAGTGCTAGACCGGGGGGCTGGGAGACCCAGTACTTC. This gives the protein CSARPGGWETQYF.

This clonotype has a count of ten or more. The gene calls are TRBV12-3 or TRBV12-4 and TRBJ2-4, with 7 nucleotides matching TRBD2. The junction had 2 bases not matched to a gene; V was cut back by 0 bases and J by 6 bases. The length of the CDR3 is 14 residues. The CDR3 sequence: CASSLAREGNIQYF. CDR3 nucleotide sequence: TGTGCCAGCAGTTTAGCCAGGGAGGGAAACATTCAGTACTTC.

This clonotype was observed many times. V usage is TRBV13 and J usage is TRBJ2-7; perhaps D is TRBD1 or TRBD2 (5 bases each). The ends were cut back, 5 bases at V and 2 bases at J, with 13 bases in the middle. Germline CDR1 PRHDT, CDR2 FYEKMQ (reference sequence). The CDR3 sequence is 14 residues long. CDR3 protein: CASSRGRPAYEQYV. DNA for the CDR3: TGTGCCAGCAGCCGGGGACGGCCCGCCTACGAGCAGTACGTC.

This clonotype was picked up a small number of times. The V and J genes are TRBV6-4 and TRBJ2-3; 10 positions match TRBD2. The germline V gene encodes CDR1 MRHNA and CDR2 SNTAGT. This CDR3 has 15 residues. The ends lost 4 bases at V and 1 base at J; junction bases unmatched: 2. The CDR3, as DNA: TGTGCCAGCAGTGCAACTAGCGGGGGCACAGATACGCAGTATTTT. It encodes CASSATSGGTDTQYF.

This clonotype was observed many times. The rearrangement uses TRBV7-2 and TRBJ1-2; D not resolved. The germline CDR1 and CDR2 sequences are SGHTA and FQGNSA. Trimming removed 3 bases from V and 2 bases from J, with 7 bases in between. The CDR3 is 13 residues long. The CDR3 sequence: CASSFVTNYGYTF. The CDR3 nucleotides are TGTGCCAGCAGCTTTGTCACAAACTATGGCTACACCTTC.

As concerns this clonotype: A much larger clone sits a single nucleotide away, making a read error possible. The J gene is TRBJ2-3, the V gene TRBV20-1, with 7 nucleotides matching TRBD2. With 8 bases clipped from V and 0 bases from J, the junction kept 5 bases outside the gene matches. The CDR3 covers 13 residues. CDR1 is DFQATT, CDR2 SNEGSKA, per germline (reference sequence). CDR3 protein: CSPRTRSTDTQYF. The CDR3, as DNA: TGCAGTCCAAGGACTAGGAGCACAGATACGCAGTATTTT.

This clonotype has at least ten counts. The genes are TRBV7-8 and TRBJ2-1; 8 bases map to TRBD2. The trim removed 6 bases at V and 1 base at J, leaving 5 bases unmatched. The CDR3 has 15 amino acids. Germline V gene lookup returns CDR1 SGHVS and CDR2 FQNEAQ. As DNA, the CDR3 is TGTGCCAGCAGGAAGGAGCGGGGGTCCTACAATGAGCAGTTCTTC. This codes for CASRKERGSYNEQFF.

The rearrangement links TRBV5-4 to TRBJ2-5; TRBD1 is a possible D gene (5 bases). CDR3 length equals 15 residues. V dropped 3 bases and J dropped 5 bases, with 17 bases sitting between them. Germline loops: CDR1 SGHNT, CDR2 YYREEE (reference sequence). The CDR3 spells CASSSSTAKGETQYF. In DNA, the CDR3 is TGTGCCAGCAGCTCCTCGACTGCGAAGGGGGAGACCCAGTACTTC.

The CDR3 coding sequence is TGTGCCAGCTCACCAACAACAGGGGGCGAATCTGGAAACACCATATATTTT. Amino acid sequence: CASSPTTGGESGNTIYF. V usage is TRBV18 and J usage is TRBJ1-3; 9 nucleotides line up with TRBD1. Germline trimming cut 2 bases from V and 1 base from J; bases unmatched to any gene: 6. The CDR3 length is 17 residues. The germline gives CDR1 KGHSH, CDR2 LQKENI.

This clonotype was found many times. The chain joins TRBV20-1 to TRBJ2-3, with 9 bases matching TRBD2. The CDR3 runs to 17 residues. The V and J ends lost 3 bases and 0 bases, in that order; junction bases with no gene match: 10. Germline CDR1 and CDR2: DFQATT and SNEGSKA (reference sequence). DNA for the CDR3: TGCAGTGCTAGCAGGCGGGGGGGTTCTCCTAGCACAGATACGCAGTATTTT. Its translation is CSASRRGGSPSTDTQYF.

This clonotype was seen ten or more times. The CDR3 sequence is CSARVFDRDTEAFF. CDR3 DNA: TGCAGTGCTAGAGTTTTCGACAGGGACACTGAAGCTTTCTTT. This rearrangement joins TRBV20-1 to TRBJ1-1, with 7 bases lining up with TRBD1. The CDR3 extends over 14 amino acids. CDR1 and CDR2 from the germline V gene are DFQATT and SNEGSKA (reference sequence). J gave up 3 bases and V 1 base, and 5 bases lay outside the gene matches.

This clonotype was recorded many times. The chain uses TRBV6-2 or TRBV6-3 and TRBJ2-1, with TRBD2 matching over 9 bases. Per germline, CDR1 MNHEY and CDR2 SVGEGT. J lost 6 bases, V lost 5 bases, and 14 bases had no gene match. The CDR3 consists of 17 residues. The CDR3 region is CASSNPRGGRRSNEQFF. For the CDR3, the DNA is TGTGCCAGCAGTAACCCGCGGGGGGGCCGGCGGAGCAATGAGCAGTTCTTC.

This clonotype was found many times. The chain joins TRBV5-5 to TRBJ2-7, with D possibly being TRBD1 (6 bases). Germline CDR1 SGHKS, CDR2 YYEKEE (reference sequence). Trimming shortened V by 4 bases and J by 1 base, and 15 bases separated the two germline ends. The CDR3 consists of 15 residues. The CDR3 bases are TGTGCCAGCAGCGTGACAGGTGGGAGATCCTACGAGCAGTACTTC. It is translated as CASSVTGGRSYEQYF.

This clonotype has a count of ten or more. J is TRBJ1-1 and V is TRBV21-1; the tabulated D call, TRBD1, remains unverified against the DNA. TRBV21-1 is designated a pseudogene. The CDR3 spans 17 residues. This CDR3 reads CASSNITGGSMNTEAFF. In nucleotides, the CDR3 is TGTGCCAGCAGTAACATCACAGGGGGATCAATGAACACTGAAGCTTTCTTT.

This clonotype was seen repeatedly, ten times or more. The rearrangement joins TRBV4-3 to TRBJ2-1; D is possibly TRBD2 (5 bases). Deletions cut 2 bases from V and 7 bases from J, with 12 bases between. CDR3 size: 14 residues. In germline, CDR1 is LGHNA, CDR2 YSLEER. The CDR3 region has the DNA TGCGCCAGCAGCCAATTAAGTACTAGGAATGAGCAGTTCTTC. Amino acids: CASSQLSTRNEQFF.

This clonotype was observed many times. V usage is TRBV19 and J usage is TRBJ2-5; D might be TRBD1 or TRBD2, each matching 5 bases. Germline CDR1 and CDR2: LNHDA and SQIVND (reference sequence). V lost 4 bases and J 6 bases, leaving 18 bases between the germline ends. The CDR3 contains 15 residues. The CDR3 DNA reads TGTGCCAGTAGTACTTACATTCATCCGGGGCAGACCCAGTACTTC. Translated, it gives CASSTYIHPGQTQYF.

With respect to this clonotype: Since a much larger clone is just one base distant, this may be a read error. This chain links TRBV20-1 with TRBJ1-2; D call uncertain. V lost 8 bases, J lost 8 bases, and 12 bases lay in between. This CDR3 region has 10 residues. Germline V lookup: CDR1 DFQATT, CDR2 SNEGSKA (reference sequence). The CDR3 protein is CSSESIGYTF. CDR3 bases: TGCAGTTCTGAGTCCATCGGCTACACCTTC.

Many counts were recorded for this clonotype. The chain recombines TRBV27 with TRBJ1-6; TRBD1 is a possible D gene (6 bases). The germline gives CDR1 MNHEY, CDR2 SMNVEV (reference sequence). The CDR3 is 19 amino acids. Trimming left V 7 bases short and J 10 bases short, with 32 bases between. The CDR3 nucleotides are TGTGCCAGCACCCAAAGAGGGGGGGGCAAACGAAGCGGGGGATCACCCCTCCACTTT. It yields the protein CASTQRGGGKRSGGSPLHF.

This clonotype was seen a handful of times. The chain carries TRBV5-1 and TRBJ1-1; D is unresolved. CDR3 length: 14 amino acids. Germline V gene data show CDR1 as SGHRS and CDR2 as YFSETQ. Trimming took off 0 bases at V and 2 bases at J, with 8 bases between the two ends. CDR3 nucleotides: TGCGCCAGCAGCTTGGTTCTGGGTAACACTGAAGCTTTCTTT. Its protein is CASSLVLGNTEAFF.

This clonotype was seen many times. The genes are TRBV5-1 and TRBJ1-1, with no clear D. This CDR3 contains 12 residues. Germline V gene sequence: CDR1 SGHRS, CDR2 YFSETQ. The V gene lost 0 bases and the J gene lost 7 bases, with 7 bases spanning the gap. CDR3 in DNA: TGCGCCAGCAGCTTGGTAGCGGGTGAAGCTTTCTTT. Amino acids: CASSLVAGEAFF.

This clonotype turned up a few times. Just one base apart from a much larger clone, this may be a read error. The rearrangement links TRBV7-6 to TRBJ2-5, with TRBD1 matching 7 bases. The J segment lost 5 bases and the V segment lost 4 bases, leaving 13 bases of the junction unmatched. The CDR3 loop spans 16 amino acids. Per the germline V gene, CDR1 is SGHVS and CDR2 is FNYEAQ. The CDR3 loop reads CASSSGLTGSSETQYF. The CDR3 region has the DNA TGTGCCAGCAGCTCAGGGTTGACAGGGAGTAGTGAGACCCAGTACTTC.

Ten or more counts support this clonotype. V and J are TRBV7-2 and TRBJ2-7; D is ambiguous. The CDR3 contains 13 residues. V was cut by 2 bases and J by 6 bases, with 11 bases left in between. Germline V CDR1 and CDR2: SGHTA, FQGNSA. This CDR3 is CASSLSLGSEQYF. As DNA, the CDR3 is TGTGCCAGCAGCTTATCCTTGGGGTCCGAGCAGTACTTC.

This clonotype was seen only a few times. The J gene is TRBJ2-6, the V gene TRBV7-6; D ambiguous. Germline CDR1 SGHVS, CDR2 FNYEAQ. V gave up 5 bases and J gave up 0 bases, with 8 bases separating them. This CDR3 region has 15 residues. The CDR3, as DNA: TGTGCCAGCAGCCTAAGCGTCTCTGGGGCCAACGTCCTGACTTTC. Its protein product is CASSLSVSGANVLTF. Looking up the rest from reference TRBV7-6 and TRBJ2-6 gives the full variable domain: GAGVSQSPRYKVTKRGQDVALRCDPISGHVSLYWYRQALGQGPEFLTYFNYEAQQDKSGLPNDRFSAERPEGSISTLTIQRTEQRDSAMYRCASSLSVSGANVLTFGAGSRLTVL.

The table lists this clonotype with many counts. This chain links TRBV6-5 with TRBJ1-4, with TRBD1 matching 11 bases. Germline lookup yields CDR1 MNHEY and CDR2 SVGAGI. V trimming: 4 bases; J trimming: 7 bases; junction bases outside the gene matches: 8. This CDR3 contains 16 residues. This CDR3 reads CASSFLPGTGGEKLFF. CDR3 DNA: TGTGCCAGCAGTTTTTTGCCCGGGACAGGGGGTGAAAAACTGTTTTTT.

This clonotype was counted ten times or more. V is TRBV12-3 or TRBV12-4 and J is TRBJ2-1; D unclear. The CDR3 has 11 amino acids. Trimming took 5 bases from V and 6 from J, leaving 5 bases between them. The CDR3 here is CASSQFNEQFF. CDR3 bases: TGTGCCAGCAGTCAATTCAATGAGCAGTTCTTC.

With regard to this clonotype: A much more abundant neighbour one base away suggests this may be a read error. The chain couples TRBV3-1 to TRBJ1-1; perhaps TRBD1 as D (5 bases). The V end was cut by 3 bases, the J end by 4 bases, with 12 bases between. CDR3 length: 14 residues. CDR1 and CDR2 from the germline V gene are LGHDT and YNNKEL (reference sequence). This chain's CDR3 is CASSHPTRGTEAFF. The DNA for the CDR3 is TGTGCCAGCAGCCACCCCACAAGGGGCACTGAAGCTTTCTTT.

Ten or more counts support this clonotype. The CDR3 DNA is TGTGCCAGCAGCCCCTCAGACAGGGGGCTCTGGCAGTACTTC. Translation: CASSPSDRGLWQYF. This chain uses TRBV27 with TRBJ2-7; 10 bases agree with TRBD1. The CDR3 covers 14 residues. Germline CDR1 and CDR2: MNHEY and SMNVEV (reference sequence). J was trimmed by 9 bases and V by 6 bases; bases with no gene match: 11.